This T cell receptor beta chain was captured by sequencing in a study of technical replicates of blood from a handful of donors. Repertoires were generated with immunoSEQ multiplex PCR, while TCRdb's copy carries only in-frame clones and drops some. The table has 79,000 or so clones, more than 85% seen once; the top ten hold 0.2% to 0.3%. Trimming removed 7 bases from V and 2 bases from J; junction bases left unmatched: 7. Germline V gene data show CDR1 as SGHRS and CDR2 as YFSETQ. The CDR3 spans 14 residues. Specimen: T cells isolated from PBMCs. This chain links TRBV5-1 with TRBJ2-3, with 7 bases that match TRBD1. The TCR originated in a human donor in good health. The CDR3 reads CASRRTGDTDTQYF. For the CDR3, the DNA is TGCGCCAGCCGGAGGACAGGTGACACAGATACGCAGTATTTT.